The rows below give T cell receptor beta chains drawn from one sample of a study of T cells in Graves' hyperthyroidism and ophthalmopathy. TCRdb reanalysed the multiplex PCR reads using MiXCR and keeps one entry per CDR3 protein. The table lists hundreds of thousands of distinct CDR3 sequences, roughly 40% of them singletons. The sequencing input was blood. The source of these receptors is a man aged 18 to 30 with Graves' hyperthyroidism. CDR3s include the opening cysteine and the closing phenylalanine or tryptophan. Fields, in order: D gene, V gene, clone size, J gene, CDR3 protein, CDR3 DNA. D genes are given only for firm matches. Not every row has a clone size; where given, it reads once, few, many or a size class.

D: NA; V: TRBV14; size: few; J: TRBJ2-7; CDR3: CASSQLGSGRRSYEQYF; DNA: TGTGCCAGCAGCCAATTAGGGAGCGGGCGGCGCTCCTACGAGCAGTACTTC
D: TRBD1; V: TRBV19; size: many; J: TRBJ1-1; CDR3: CASRLQGTNTEAFF; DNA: TGTGCCAGTAGGTTACAGGGGACGAACACTGAAGCTTTCTTT
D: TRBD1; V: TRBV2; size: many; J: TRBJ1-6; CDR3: CASKWDRVDSPLHF; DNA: TGTGCCAGCAAATGGGACAGGGTGGATTCACCCCTCCACTTT
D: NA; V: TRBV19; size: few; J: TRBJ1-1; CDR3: CASSSLLGAQAFF; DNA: TGTGCCAGTAGCTCCCTATTAGGGGCCCAAGCTTTCTTT
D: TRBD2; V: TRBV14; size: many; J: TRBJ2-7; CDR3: CASSQGLAGPYEQYF; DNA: TGTGCCAGCAGCCAAGGACTAGCGGGCCCCTACGAGCAGTACTTC
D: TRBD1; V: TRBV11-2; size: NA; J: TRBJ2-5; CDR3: CARAPGQERETQYF; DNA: TGTGCTAGAGCTCCGGGACAGGAGAGAGAGACCCAGTACTTC
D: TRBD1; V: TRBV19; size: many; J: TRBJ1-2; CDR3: CASTPGQGGLNYGYTF; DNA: TGTGCCAGTACTCCGGGACAGGGGGGTCTCAACTATGGCTACACCTTC
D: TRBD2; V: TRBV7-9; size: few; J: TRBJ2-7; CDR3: CASSLSAGGYEQYF; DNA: TGTGCCAGCAGCTTAAGTGCGGGGGGCTACGAGCAGTACTTC
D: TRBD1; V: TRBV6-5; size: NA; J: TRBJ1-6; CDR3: CASSYSRLAATGGGTGYSPLHF; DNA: TGTGCCAGCAGTTACTCGAGACTAGCGGCCACCGGGGGTGGGACAGGCTATTCACCCCTCCACTTT
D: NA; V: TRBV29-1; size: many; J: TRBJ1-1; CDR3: CSATPGRMTSTEAFF; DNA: TGCAGCGCCACCCCAGGGCGTATGACGAGCACTGAAGCTTTCTTT
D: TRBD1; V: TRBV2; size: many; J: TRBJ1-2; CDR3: CASSESGGQDRGYTF; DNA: TGTGCCAGCAGTGAAAGTGGCGGACAGGATCGTGGCTACACCTTC
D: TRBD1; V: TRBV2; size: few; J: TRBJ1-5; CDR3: CASGGTGGTYSNQPQHF; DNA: TGTGCCAGCGGCGGGACAGGGGGTACTTATAGCAATCAGCCCCAGCATTTT
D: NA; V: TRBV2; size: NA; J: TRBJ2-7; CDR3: CASSPGFGEQYF; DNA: TGTGCCAGCAGCCCCGGGTTCGGCGAGCAGTACTTC
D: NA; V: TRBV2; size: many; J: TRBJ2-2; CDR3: CASTGGGELFF; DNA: TGTGCCAGCACCGGCGGCGGGGAGCTGTTTTTT
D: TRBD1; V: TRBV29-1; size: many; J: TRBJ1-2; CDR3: CSAHGTGSKGYTF; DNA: TGCAGCGCCCACGGGACAGGGAGTAAGGGCTACACCTTC
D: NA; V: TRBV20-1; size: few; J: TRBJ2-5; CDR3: CSAWTSDGQETQYF; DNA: TGCAGTGCTTGGACTTCGGACGGCCAAGAGACCCAGTACTTC
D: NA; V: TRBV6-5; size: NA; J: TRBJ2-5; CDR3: CASRSLGTQYF; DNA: TGTGCCAGCAGGAGCCTGGGGACCCAGTACTTC
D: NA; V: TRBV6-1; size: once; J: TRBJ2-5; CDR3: CASSSTRDTGTEYF; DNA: TGTGCCAGCAGCTCCACTAGAGACACCGGGACCGAGTACTTC
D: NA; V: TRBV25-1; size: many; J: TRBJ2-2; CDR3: CASSDHYAGELFF; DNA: TGTGCCAGCAGTGACCACTACGCCGGGGAGCTGTTTTTT
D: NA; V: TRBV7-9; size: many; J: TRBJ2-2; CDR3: CASTVRNTGELFF; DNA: TGTGCCAGCACAGTTAGGAACACCGGGGAGCTGTTTTTT
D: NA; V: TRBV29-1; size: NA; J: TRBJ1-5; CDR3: CSVHGQSNQPQHF; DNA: TGCAGCGTCCACGGACAGAGCAATCAGCCCCAGCATTTT
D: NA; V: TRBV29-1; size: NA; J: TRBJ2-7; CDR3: CSVEAQFYEQYF; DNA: TGCAGCGTTGAAGCCCAGTTCTACGAGCAGTACTTC